This T cell receptor (beta chain) was recorded in a study of PD-L1 blockade in urothelial cancer. V lost 3 bases to trimming and J lost 4 bases, with 16 bases between them. Germline CDR1 and CDR2: KGHSH and LQKENI. The CDR3 is made up of 16 amino acids. Time point of the sample: peripheral blood 6 weeks after treatment start. TCRdb keeps only in-frame clones here, not all; method: immunoSEQ multiplex PCR. Of approximately 93,000 clones in the sample, around four fifths are singletons; the top ten hold under 8.5%. The source material was PBMCs, sampled around atezolizumab (anti-PD-L1) treatment. The receptor comes from a man between 65 and 79 years old with urothelial cancer. The chain is built from TRBV18 and TRBJ1-3; possible D gene TRBD1, 6 bases. CDR3 DNA sequence: TGTGCCAGCTCACCGACACCAGGGGCGGTCGGAAACACCATATATTTT. It specifies CASSPTPGAVGNTIYF.